This TCR beta chain was sequenced in a study of identical twins. Using its own MiXCR run on the 5' RACE reads, TCRdb lists one record per CDR3 protein. The repertoire holds approximately 550,000 distinct CDR3 sequences, with approximately 20% as singletons. CDR1 and CDR2 from the germline V gene are SGHRS and YFSETQ. The CDR3 has 13 amino acids. V shed 9 bases and J shed 1 base, with 13 bases lying between them. The data also belong to a second study, concerning yellow fever vaccine responses in identical twins.

The chain is built from TRBV5-1 and TRBJ1-1; D ambiguous. The sequenced material came from CD4+ T cells sorted from blood. The sequence was obtained from a woman aged 18-29 years in good health. The CDR3 region has the DNA TGCGCCACCACCAGGAGTCCGAACACTGAAGCTTTCTTT. It specifies CATTRSPNTEAFF.